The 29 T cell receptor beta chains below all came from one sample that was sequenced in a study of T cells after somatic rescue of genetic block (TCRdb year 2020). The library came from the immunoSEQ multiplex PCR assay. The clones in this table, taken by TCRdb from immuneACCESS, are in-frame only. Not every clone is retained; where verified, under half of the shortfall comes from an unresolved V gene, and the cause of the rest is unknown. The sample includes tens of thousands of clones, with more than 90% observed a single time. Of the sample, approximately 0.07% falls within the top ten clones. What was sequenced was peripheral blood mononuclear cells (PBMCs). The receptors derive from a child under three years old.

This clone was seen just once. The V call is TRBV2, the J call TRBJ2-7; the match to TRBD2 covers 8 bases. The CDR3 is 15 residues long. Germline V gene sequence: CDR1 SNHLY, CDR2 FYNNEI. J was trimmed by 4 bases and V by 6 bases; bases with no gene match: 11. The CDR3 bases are TGTGCCAGCAGGGGTGCTCGCGGGAGGTGGTACGAGCAGTACTTC. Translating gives CASRGARGRWYEQYF. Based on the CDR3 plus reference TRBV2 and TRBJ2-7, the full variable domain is EPEVTQTPSHQVTQMGQEVILRCVPISNHLYFYWYRQILGQKVEFLVSFYNNEISEKSEIFDDQFSVERPDGSNFTLKIRSTKLEDSAMYFCASRGARGRWYEQYFGPGTRLTVT.

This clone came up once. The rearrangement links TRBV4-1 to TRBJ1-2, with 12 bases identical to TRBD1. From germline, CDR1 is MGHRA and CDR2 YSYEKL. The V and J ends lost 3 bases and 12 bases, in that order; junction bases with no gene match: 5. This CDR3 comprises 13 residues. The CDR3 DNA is TGCGCCAGCAGCCACGCCGGGACAGGGGGCCACACCTTC. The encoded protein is CASSHAGTGGHTF.

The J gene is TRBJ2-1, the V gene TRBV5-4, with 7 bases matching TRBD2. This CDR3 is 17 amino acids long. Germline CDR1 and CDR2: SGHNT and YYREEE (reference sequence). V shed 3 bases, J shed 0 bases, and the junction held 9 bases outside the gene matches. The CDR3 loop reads CASSSRTSSSSYNEQFF. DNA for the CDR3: TGTGCCAGCAGCTCACGGACTAGTTCGAGCTCCTACAATGAGCAGTTCTTC.

In DNA form, the CDR3 reads TGTGCCAGCAGCTTGGGAGGTGGGGACACTGAAGCTTTCTTT. Protein: CASSLGGGDTEAFF. V usage is TRBV7-9 and J usage is TRBJ1-1; D gene uncertain. This CDR3 comprises 14 residues. Germline CDR1 is SEHNR and CDR2 is FQNEAQ (reference sequence). V shed 3 bases and J shed 3 bases, with 11 bases lying between them.

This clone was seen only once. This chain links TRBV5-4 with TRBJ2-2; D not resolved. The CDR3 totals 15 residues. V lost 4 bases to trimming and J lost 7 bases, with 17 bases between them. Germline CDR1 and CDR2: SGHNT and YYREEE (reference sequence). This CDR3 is CASSPMTARNGELFF. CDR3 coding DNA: TGTGCCAGCAGCCCAATGACGGCCAGGAACGGGGAGCTGTTTTTT.

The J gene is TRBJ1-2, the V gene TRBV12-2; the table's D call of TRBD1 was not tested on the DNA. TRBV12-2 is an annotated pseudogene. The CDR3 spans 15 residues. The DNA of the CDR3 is TGTGCAAGTCGCTCTCGGACAGGGGCTAACTATGGCTACACCTTC. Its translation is CASRSRTGANYGYTF.

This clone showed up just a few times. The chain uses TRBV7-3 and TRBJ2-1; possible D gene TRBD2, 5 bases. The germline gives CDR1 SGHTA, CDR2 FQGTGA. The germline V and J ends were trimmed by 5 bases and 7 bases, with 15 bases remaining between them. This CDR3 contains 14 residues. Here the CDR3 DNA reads TGTGCCAGCAGCCCCGGTAGCGAGCAAAATGAGCAGTTCTTC. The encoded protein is CASSPGSEQNEQFF.

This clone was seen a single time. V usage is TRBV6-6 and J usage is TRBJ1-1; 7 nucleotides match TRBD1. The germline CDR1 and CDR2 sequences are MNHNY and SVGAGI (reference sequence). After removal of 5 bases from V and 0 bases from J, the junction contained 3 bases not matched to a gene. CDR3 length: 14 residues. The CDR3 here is CASSQGVLNTEAFF. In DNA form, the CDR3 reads TGTGCCAGCAGTCAGGGGGTTTTGAACACTGAAGCTTTCTTT.

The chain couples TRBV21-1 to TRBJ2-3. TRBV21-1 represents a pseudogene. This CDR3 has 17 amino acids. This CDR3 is CASSKEIRRFVTDTQYF. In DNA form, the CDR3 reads TGTGCCAGCAGCAAAGAAATTCGGCGCTTCGTAACAGATACGCAGTATTTT.

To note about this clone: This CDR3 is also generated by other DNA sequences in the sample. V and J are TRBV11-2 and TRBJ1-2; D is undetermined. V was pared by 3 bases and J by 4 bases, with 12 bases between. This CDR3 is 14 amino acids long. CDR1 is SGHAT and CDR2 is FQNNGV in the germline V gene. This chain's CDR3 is CASSFSGGSYGYTF. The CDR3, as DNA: TGTGCCAGCAGCTTCTCGGGCGGAAGCTATGGCTACACCTTC.

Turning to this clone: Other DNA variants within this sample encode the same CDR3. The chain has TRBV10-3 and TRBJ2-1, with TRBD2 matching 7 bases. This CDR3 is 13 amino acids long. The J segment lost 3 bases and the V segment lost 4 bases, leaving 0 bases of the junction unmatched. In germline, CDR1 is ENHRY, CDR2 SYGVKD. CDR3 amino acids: CAISGTSYNEQFF. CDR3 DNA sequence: TGTGCCATCAGTGGGACTAGCTACAATGAGCAGTTCTTC.

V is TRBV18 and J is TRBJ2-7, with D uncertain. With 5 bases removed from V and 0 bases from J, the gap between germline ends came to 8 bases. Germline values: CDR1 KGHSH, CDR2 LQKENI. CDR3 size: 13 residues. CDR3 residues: CASSKDNSYEQYF. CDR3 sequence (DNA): TGTGCCAGCTCAAAAGACAACTCCTACGAGCAGTACTTC.

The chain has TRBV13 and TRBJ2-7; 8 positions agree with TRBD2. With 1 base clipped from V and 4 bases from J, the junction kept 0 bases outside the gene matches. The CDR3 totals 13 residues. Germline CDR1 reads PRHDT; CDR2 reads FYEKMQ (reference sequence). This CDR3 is CASSLEREYEQYF. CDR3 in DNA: TGTGCCAGCAGCTTAGAGCGGGAGTACGAGCAGTACTTC.

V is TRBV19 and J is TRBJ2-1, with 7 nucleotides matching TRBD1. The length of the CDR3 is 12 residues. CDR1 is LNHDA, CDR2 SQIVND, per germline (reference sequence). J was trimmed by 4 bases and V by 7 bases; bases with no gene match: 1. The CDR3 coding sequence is TGTGCCAGTAAGACAGGGTACAATGAGCAGTTCTTC. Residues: CASKTGYNEQFF.

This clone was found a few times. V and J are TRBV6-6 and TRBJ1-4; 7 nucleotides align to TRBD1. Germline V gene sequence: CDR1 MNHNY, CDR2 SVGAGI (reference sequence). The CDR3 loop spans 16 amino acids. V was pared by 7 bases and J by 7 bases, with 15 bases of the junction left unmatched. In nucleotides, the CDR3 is TGTGCCAGCAACAACCCTTTCAGGGGGGCAGGTGAAAAACTGTTTTTT. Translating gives CASNNPFRGAGEKLFF.

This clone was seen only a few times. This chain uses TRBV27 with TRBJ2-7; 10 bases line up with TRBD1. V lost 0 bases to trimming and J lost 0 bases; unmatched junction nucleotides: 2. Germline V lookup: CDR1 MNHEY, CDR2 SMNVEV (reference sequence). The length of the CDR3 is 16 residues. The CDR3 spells CASSLSGQGISYEQYF. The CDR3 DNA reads TGTGCCAGCAGTTTATCGGGACAGGGGATCTCCTACGAGCAGTACTTC.

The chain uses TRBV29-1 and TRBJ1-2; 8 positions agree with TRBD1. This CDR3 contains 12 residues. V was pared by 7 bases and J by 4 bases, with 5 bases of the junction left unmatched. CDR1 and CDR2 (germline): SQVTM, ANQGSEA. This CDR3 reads CSAVTGAYGYTF. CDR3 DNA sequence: TGCAGCGCCGTGACAGGGGCCTATGGCTACACCTTC.

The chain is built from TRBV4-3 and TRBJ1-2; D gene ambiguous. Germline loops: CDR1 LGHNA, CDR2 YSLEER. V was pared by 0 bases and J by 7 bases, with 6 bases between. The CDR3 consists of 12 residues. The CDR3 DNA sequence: TGCGCCAGCAGCCAAGATGTGGGTGGCTACACCTTC. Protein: CASSQDVGGYTF.

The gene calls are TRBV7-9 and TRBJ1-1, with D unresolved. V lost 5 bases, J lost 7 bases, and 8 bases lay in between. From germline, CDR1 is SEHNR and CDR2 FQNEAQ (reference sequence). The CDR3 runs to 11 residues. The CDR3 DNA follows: TGTGCCAGCAGCCACACTGATGAAGCTTTCTTT. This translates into CASSHTDEAFF. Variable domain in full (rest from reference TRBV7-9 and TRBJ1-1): DTGVSQNPRHKITKRGQNVTFRCDPISEHNRLYWYRQTLGQGPEFLTYFQNEAQLEKSRLLSDRFSAERPKGSFSTLEIQRTEQGDSAMYLCASSHTDEAFFGQGTRLTVV.

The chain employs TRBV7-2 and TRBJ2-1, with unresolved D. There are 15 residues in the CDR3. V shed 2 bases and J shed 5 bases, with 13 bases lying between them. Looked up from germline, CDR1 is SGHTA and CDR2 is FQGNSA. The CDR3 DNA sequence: TGTGCCAGCAGCTTATCCCTCGTTCGAGACAATGAGCAGTTCTTC. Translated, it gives CASSLSLVRDNEQFF.

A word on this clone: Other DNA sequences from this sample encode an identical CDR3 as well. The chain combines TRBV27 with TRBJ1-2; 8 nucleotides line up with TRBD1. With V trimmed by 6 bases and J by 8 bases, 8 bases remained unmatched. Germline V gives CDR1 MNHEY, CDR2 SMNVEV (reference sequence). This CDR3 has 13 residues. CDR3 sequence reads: CASSFPDRVGYTF. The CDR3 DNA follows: TGTGCCAGCAGCTTCCCGGACAGGGTGGGCTACACCTTC.

CDR3 sequence: CASRGDRTYTEAFF. The CDR3 DNA is TGTGCCAGTAGGGGGGACAGGACCTACACTGAAGCTTTCTTT. J is TRBJ1-1 and V is TRBV19; 8 bases align to TRBD1. CDR1 and CDR2 (germline): LNHDA, SQIVND (reference sequence). The CDR3 consists of 14 residues. V lost 6 bases, J lost 3 bases, and 6 bases stayed unmatched.

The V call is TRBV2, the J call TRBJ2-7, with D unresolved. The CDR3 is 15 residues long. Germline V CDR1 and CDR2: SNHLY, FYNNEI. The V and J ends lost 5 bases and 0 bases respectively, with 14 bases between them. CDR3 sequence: CASSQDSIGSYEQYF. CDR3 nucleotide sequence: TGTGCCAGCAGTCAGGATAGCATAGGCTCCTACGAGCAGTACTTC.

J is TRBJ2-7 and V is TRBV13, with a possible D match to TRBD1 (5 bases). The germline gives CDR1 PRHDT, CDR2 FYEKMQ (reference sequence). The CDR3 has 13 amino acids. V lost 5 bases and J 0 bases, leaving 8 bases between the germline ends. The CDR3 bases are TGTGCCAGCAGCATCCAGGGCTCCTACGAGCAGTACTTC. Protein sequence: CASSIQGSYEQYF.

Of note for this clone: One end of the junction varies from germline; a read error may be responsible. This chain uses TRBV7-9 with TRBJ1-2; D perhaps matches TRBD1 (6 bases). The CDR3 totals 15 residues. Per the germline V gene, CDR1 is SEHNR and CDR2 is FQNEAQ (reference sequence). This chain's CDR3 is CVSSSRDTKRYGYTF. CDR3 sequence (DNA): TGTGTCAGCAGCTCCCGGGACACCAAACGTTATGGCTACACCTTC.

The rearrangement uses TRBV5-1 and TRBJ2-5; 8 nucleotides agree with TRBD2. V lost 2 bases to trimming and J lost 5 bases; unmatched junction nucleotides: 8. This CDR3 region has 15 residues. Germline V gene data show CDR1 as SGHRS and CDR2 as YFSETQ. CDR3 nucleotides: TGCGCCAGCAGCTTAACCGGGAGGGCCCCGGAGACCCAGTACTTC. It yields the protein CASSLTGRAPETQYF. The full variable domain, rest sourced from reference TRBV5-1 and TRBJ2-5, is KAGVTQTPRYLIKTRGQQVTLSCSPISGHRSVSWYQQTPGQGLQFLFEYFSETQRNKGNFPGRFSGRQFSNSRSEMNVSTLELGDSALYLCASSLTGRAPETQYFGPGTRLLVL.

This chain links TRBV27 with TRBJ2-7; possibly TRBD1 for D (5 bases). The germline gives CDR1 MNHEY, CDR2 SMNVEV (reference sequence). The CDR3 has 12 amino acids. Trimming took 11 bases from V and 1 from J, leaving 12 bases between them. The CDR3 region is CAGPRQSYEQYF. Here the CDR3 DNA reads TGTGCCGGCCCTCGACAGTCCTACGAGCAGTACTTC.

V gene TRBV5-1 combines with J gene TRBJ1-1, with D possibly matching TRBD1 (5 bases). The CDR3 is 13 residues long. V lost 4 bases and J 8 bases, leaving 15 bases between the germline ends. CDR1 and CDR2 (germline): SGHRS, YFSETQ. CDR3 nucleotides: TGCGCCAGCAGCGCGGGACCTCCGGCGGAAGCTTTCTTT. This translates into CASSAGPPAEAFF.

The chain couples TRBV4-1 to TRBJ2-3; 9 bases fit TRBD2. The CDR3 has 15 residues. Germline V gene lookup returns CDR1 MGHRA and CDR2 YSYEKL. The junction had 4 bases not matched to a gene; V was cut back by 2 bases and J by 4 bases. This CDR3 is CASSQTGLAADTQYF. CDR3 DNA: TGCGCCAGCAGCCAAACGGGACTAGCCGCAGATACGCAGTATTTT.